Shown below are 19 T cell receptor beta chains from a single sample sequenced in a study of blood T cell repertoires in COVID-19. Using immunoSEQ multiplex PCR, the repertoire was profiled, and TCRdb retains in-frame clones only, with some absent. This table has some 200,000 clones, approximately 86% appearing once. The sequenced material came from peripheral blood. These receptors were taken from a woman between 25 and 40 years old with COVID-19, enrolled during active disease.

This clone was counted a few times. The chain links TRBV10-3 to TRBJ2-3; 8 bases line up with TRBD1. After removal of 6 bases from V and 5 bases from J, the junction contained 10 bases not matched to a gene. This CDR3 is 15 amino acids long. The V gene's germline CDR1 is ENHRY and CDR2 SYGVKD. The CDR3 bases are TGTGCCATCAGAAACCCAGGGGGCGGAGGAGATACGCAGTATTTT. This translates into CAIRNPGGGGDTQYF.

CDR3: CASSIARTGQSPLHF. The CDR3 DNA reads TGTGCCAGTAGTATAGCCAGGACAGGACAATCACCCCTCCACTTT. The chain links TRBV19 to TRBJ1-6; 7 bases line up with TRBD1. The CDR3 sequence is 15 residues long. The V gene's germline CDR1 is LNHDA and CDR2 SQIVND (reference sequence). The trim removed 1 base at V and 10 bases at J, leaving 7 bases unmatched.

The rearrangement links TRBV24-1 to TRBJ1-2; D gene uncertain. The CDR3 extends over 13 amino acids. V lost 3 bases, J lost 5 bases, and 9 bases lay in between. The germline V gene encodes CDR1 KGHDR and CDR2 SFDVKD. The CDR3 protein is CATSDPGDYGYTF. CDR3 DNA sequence: TGTGCCACCAGTGATCCCGGGGATTATGGCTACACCTTC.

This chain links TRBV5-1 with TRBJ2-7; 9 nucleotides match TRBD1. This CDR3 region has 16 residues. Trimming took 0 bases from V and 4 from J; bases not matched to a gene: 8. Germline V gene lookup returns CDR1 SGHRS and CDR2 YFSETQ. This chain's CDR3 is CASSLVTRDRAYEQYF. The CDR3 bases are TGCGCCAGCAGCTTGGTAACTCGGGACAGGGCTTACGAGCAGTACTTC. The whole variable domain, filled in from reference TRBV5-1 and TRBJ2-7, reads KAGVTQTPRYLIKTRGQQVTLSCSPISGHRSVSWYQQTPGQGLQFLFEYFSETQRNKGNFPGRFSGRQFSNSRSEMNVSTLELGDSALYLCASSLVTRDRAYEQYFGPGTRLTVT.

The chain is built from TRBV19 and TRBJ1-5; D gene unclear. Trimming took off 5 bases at V and 4 bases at J, with 9 bases between the two ends. Per germline, CDR1 LNHDA and CDR2 SQIVND (reference sequence). The CDR3 sequence is 13 residues long. The CDR3 DNA sequence: TGTGCCAGTAGTTCAGGCCCAAATCAGCCCCAGCATTTT. Translated: CASSSGPNQPQHF.

This clone appeared once. V and J are TRBV28 and TRBJ1-1; D unclear. This CDR3 has 14 amino acids. The ends were cut back, 7 bases at V and 1 base at J, with 13 bases in the middle. Looked up from germline, CDR1 is MDHEN and CDR2 is SYDVKM. CDR3 nucleotide sequence: TGTGCCAGCACCCCGTCCCTAGGGAACACTGAAGCTTTCTTT. Amino acid sequence: CASTPSLGNTEAFF. The whole variable domain, filled in from reference TRBV28 and TRBJ1-1, reads DVKVTQSSRYLVKRTGEKVFLECVQDMDHENMFWYRQDPGLGLRLIYFSYDVKMKEKGDIPEGYSVSREKKERFSLILESASTNQTSMYLCASTPSLGNTEAFFGQGTRLTVV.

As DNA, the CDR3 is TGTGCCAGCAGCCCCCGACTAGCGGGGGGATATACGCAGTATTTT. Translation gives CASSPRLAGGYTQYF. This chain connects TRBV14 to TRBJ2-3; 13 bases map to TRBD2. Trimming cost V 4 bases and J 7 bases; bases outside gene matches: 5. Per the germline V gene, CDR1 is SGHDN and CDR2 is FVKESK. The CDR3 is 15 residues long.

V is TRBV5-5 and J is TRBJ2-1; weak D call: TRBD2 (6 bases). The V gene lost 2 bases and the J gene lost 8 bases, with 17 bases spanning the gap. The CDR3 has 15 residues. Germline V lookup: CDR1 SGHKS, CDR2 YYEKEE (reference sequence). CDR3 in amino acids: CASSLHGGLSDEQFF. In nucleotides, the CDR3 is TGTGCCAGCAGCTTACACGGAGGGTTAAGCGATGAGCAGTTCTTC. Filled out from reference TRBV5-5 and TRBJ2-1, the complete variable domain reads DAGVTQSPTHLIKTRGQQVTLRCSPISGHKSVSWYQQVLGQGPQFIFQYYEKEERGRGNFPDRFSARQFPNYSSELNVNALLLGDSALYLCASSLHGGLSDEQFFGPGTRLTVL.

The V gene is TRBV24-1, the J gene TRBJ2-2; maybe TRBD1 (5 bases). Deletions cut 3 bases from V and 3 bases from J, with 7 bases between. The CDR3 spans 14 residues. From germline, CDR1 is KGHDR and CDR2 SFDVKD. The CDR3 sequence: CATSDGAYTGELFF. The CDR3 DNA reads as TGTGCCACCAGTGATGGGGCTTACACCGGGGAGCTGTTTTTT.

CDR3 protein: CASSELGTVMGHTGELFF. In DNA, the CDR3 is TGTGCCAGCAGTGAACTTGGGACAGTCATGGGTCACACCGGGGAGCTGTTTTTT. The gene calls are TRBV25-1 and TRBJ2-2; 7 nucleotides line up with TRBD1. Losses at the gene ends were 2 bases for V and 3 bases for J; bases not matched to a gene: 12. The CDR3 runs 18 residues. Germline CDR1 reads MGHDK; CDR2 reads SYGVNS. Together with reference TRBV25-1 and TRBJ2-2, the CDR3 gives the full variable domain: EADIYQTPRYLVIGTGKKITLECSQTMGHDKMYWYQQDPGMELHLIHYSYGVNSTEKGDLSSESTVSRIRTEHFPLTLESARPSHTSQYLCASSELGTVMGHTGELFFGEGSRLTVL.

The chain uses TRBV28 and TRBJ2-7; 7 positions match TRBD1. Germline CDR1 MDHEN, CDR2 SYDVKM. The CDR3 spans 13 residues. V was clipped by 6 bases and J by 2 bases; unmatched bases: 4. Written as DNA, the CDR3 is TGTGCCAGCAGGATGACAGGGACCTACGAGCAGTACTTC. Translating it yields CASRMTGTYEQYF.

The chain couples TRBV14 to TRBJ1-2; 7 bases agree with TRBD1. This CDR3 is built from 15 residues. Germline-derived CDR1 and CDR2 are SGHDN and FVKESK. V lost 1 base, J lost 4 bases, and 6 bases stayed unmatched. The CDR3 DNA sequence: TGTGCCAGCAGCCAAGTTGGAGGGGGCCTCTATGGCTACACCTTC. Residues: CASSQVGGGLYGYTF.

A single count supports this clone. J is TRBJ2-5 and V is TRBV9; no definite D call. Germline loops: CDR1 SGDLS, CDR2 YYNGEE. The V end was cut by 0 bases, the J end by 2 bases, with 14 bases between. CDR3 length equals 16 residues. The CDR3 here is CASSVGPPTGQETQYF. DNA for the CDR3: TGTGCCAGCAGCGTAGGCCCTCCCACGGGTCAAGAGACCCAGTACTTC.

The chain couples TRBV5-1 to TRBJ2-7; the D gene is possibly TRBD2 (6 bases). The CDR3 covers 15 residues. In germline, CDR1 is SGHRS, CDR2 YFSETQ. V dropped 3 bases and J dropped 0 bases, with 13 bases sitting between them. The DNA of the CDR3 is TGCGCCAGCAGCTGGACCGGGACTCCCTCCTACGAGCAGTACTTC. It encodes CASSWTGTPSYEQYF. Full variable domain (missing parts from reference TRBV5-1 and TRBJ2-7): KAGVTQTPRYLIKTRGQQVTLSCSPISGHRSVSWYQQTPGQGLQFLFEYFSETQRNKGNFPGRFSGRQFSNSRSEMNVSTLELGDSALYLCASSWTGTPSYEQYFGPGTRLTVT.

The gene calls are TRBV7-9 and TRBJ1-1; possible D gene TRBD1, 6 bases. V was clipped by 5 bases and J by 6 bases, with 19 bases between them. Germline V gene sequence: CDR1 SEHNR, CDR2 FQNEAQ (reference sequence). The length of the CDR3 is 15 residues. This chain's CDR3 is CASSLTKGVQPEAFF. In DNA form, the CDR3 reads TGTGCCAGCAGCCTAACTAAGGGGGTACAGCCTGAAGCTTTCTTT.

The chain employs TRBV5-1 and TRBJ1-2; D not resolved. V was clipped by 0 bases and J by 3 bases, with 6 bases between them. Germline V gives CDR1 SGHRS, CDR2 YFSETQ. The CDR3 is 13 residues long. CDR3 sequence: CASSLGQDYGYTF. The CDR3 nucleotides are TGCGCCAGCAGCTTGGGGCAGGACTATGGCTACACCTTC.

The rearrangement joins TRBV19 to TRBJ2-5; TRBD1 might be the D (5 bases). The V end lost 5 bases, the J end lost 0 bases, and 10 bases lay between the germline ends. From germline, CDR1 is LNHDA and CDR2 SQIVND (reference sequence). CDR3 length equals 14 residues. This chain's CDR3 is CASSRDRYQETQYF. As DNA, the CDR3 is TGTGCCAGTAGTCGCGACAGATACCAAGAGACCCAGTACTTC.

The chain joins TRBV18 to TRBJ2-5; 7 bases line up with TRBD1. J was trimmed by 10 bases and V by 6 bases; bases with no gene match: 5. The CDR3 is 11 amino acids. Germline assignment: CDR1 KGHSH and CDR2 LQKENI. The chain's CDR3 is CASSDRDDQYF. The CDR3 coding sequence is TGTGCCAGCTCTGACAGGGACGACCAGTACTTC.

This chain links TRBV3-1 (or the pseudogene TRBV3-2) with TRBJ1-2; D unresolved. The CDR3 is made up of 12 amino acids. Germline CDR1 reads LGHDT; CDR2 reads YNNKEL (reference sequence). Trimming cost V 3 bases and J 6 bases, with 8 bases left between them. CDR3 DNA sequence: TGTGCCAGCAGCCATGGGCCGAATGGCTACACCTTC. Amino acids: CASSHGPNGYTF.